The source of this T cell receptor (beta chain) is a study of OX40 agonist ivuxolimab in advanced cancers. Study at large: Subjects had a mean age of roughly 60 years, with a range of roughly 20 to 79; more than 70% were male.

Trimming pared 1 base from V and 0 bases from J, leaving 5 bases between. The CDR3 is made up of 14 amino acids. CDR1 and CDR2 from the germline V gene are SGHTA and FQGTGA. Collection of blood occurred at baseline, at cycle 4 day 1, and at cycle 7 day 1. A word on this clone: Its cognate antigen is unknown.

This table comes from immunoSEQ multiplex PCR, and its TCRdb copy is limited to in-frame clones, with some not included. The sample contains some 110,000 clones, roughly 93% of which appear only once. Regarding the study as a whole: CD8+ T cells (on average) carried more expanded clones than CD4+ T cells.

The sample in question was CD4+ or CD8+ T cells sorted from blood, obtained in a trial of the OX40 agonist ivuxolimab. The origin of this receptor is an adult with an advanced solid tumor such as melanoma, head and neck, liver or kidney cancer. The V call is TRBV7-3, the J call TRBJ2-3, with D uncertain. This CDR3 is CASSLSGSTDTQYF. The CDR3 nucleotides read TGTGCCAGCAGCTTAAGTGGGAGCACAGATACGCAGTATTTT. The entire variable domain, with the rest obtained from reference TRBV7-3 and TRBJ2-3, is as follows: GAGVSQTPSNKVTEKGKYVELRCDPISGHTALYWYRQSLGQGPEFLIYFQGTGAADDSGLPNDRFFAVRPEGSVSTLKIQRTERGDSAVYLCASSLSGSTDTQYFGPGTRLTVL.